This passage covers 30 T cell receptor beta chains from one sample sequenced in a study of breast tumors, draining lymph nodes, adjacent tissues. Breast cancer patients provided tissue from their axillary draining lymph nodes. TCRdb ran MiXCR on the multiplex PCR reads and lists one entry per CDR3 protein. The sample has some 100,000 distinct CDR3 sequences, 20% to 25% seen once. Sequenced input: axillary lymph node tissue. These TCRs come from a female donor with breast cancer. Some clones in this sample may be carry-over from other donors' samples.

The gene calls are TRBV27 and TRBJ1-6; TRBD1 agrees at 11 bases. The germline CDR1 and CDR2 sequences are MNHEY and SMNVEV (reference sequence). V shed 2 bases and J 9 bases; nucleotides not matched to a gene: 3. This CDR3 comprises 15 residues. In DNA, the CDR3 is TGTGCCAGCAGTTTAGGGGGACAGGGGGTTTCACCCCTCCACTTT. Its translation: CASSLGGQGVSPLHF.

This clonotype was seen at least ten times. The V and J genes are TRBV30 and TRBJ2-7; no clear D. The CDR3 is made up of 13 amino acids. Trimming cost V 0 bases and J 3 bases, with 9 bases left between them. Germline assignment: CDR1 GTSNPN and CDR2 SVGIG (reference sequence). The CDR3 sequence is CAWSVRADYEQYF. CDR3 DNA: TGTGCCTGGAGTGTCCGGGCAGACTACGAGCAGTACTTC.

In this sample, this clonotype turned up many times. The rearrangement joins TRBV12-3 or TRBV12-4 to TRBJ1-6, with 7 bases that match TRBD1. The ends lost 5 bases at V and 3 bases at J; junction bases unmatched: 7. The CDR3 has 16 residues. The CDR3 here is CASSPEGGGYNSPLHF. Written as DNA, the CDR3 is TGTGCCAGCAGTCCCGAAGGGGGCGGCTATAATTCACCCCTCCACTTT.

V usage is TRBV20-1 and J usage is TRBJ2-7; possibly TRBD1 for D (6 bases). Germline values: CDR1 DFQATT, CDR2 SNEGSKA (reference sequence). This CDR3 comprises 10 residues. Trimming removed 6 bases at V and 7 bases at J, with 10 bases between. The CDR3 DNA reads TGCAGTGCGGGGGCAGAAGAGCAGTACTTC. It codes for CSAGAEEQYF.

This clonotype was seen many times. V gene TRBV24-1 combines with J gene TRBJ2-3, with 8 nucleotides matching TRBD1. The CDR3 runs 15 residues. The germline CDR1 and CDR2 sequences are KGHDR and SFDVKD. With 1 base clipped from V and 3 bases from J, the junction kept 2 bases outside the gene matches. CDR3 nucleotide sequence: TGTGCCACCAGTGATTTCGGACAGGGAACAGATACGCAGTATTTT. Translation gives CATSDFGQGTDTQYF.

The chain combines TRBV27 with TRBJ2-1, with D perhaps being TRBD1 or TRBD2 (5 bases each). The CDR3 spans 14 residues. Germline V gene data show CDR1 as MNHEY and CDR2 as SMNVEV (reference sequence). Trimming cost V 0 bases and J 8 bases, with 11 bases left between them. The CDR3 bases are TGTGCCAGCAGTTTATCGTGGGGGACCGATGAGCAGTTCTTC. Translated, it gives CASSLSWGTDEQFF.

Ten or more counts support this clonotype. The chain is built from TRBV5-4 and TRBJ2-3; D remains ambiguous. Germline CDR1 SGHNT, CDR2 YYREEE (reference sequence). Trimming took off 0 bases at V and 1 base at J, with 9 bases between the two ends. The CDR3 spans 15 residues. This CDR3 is CASSLVDTRTDTQYF. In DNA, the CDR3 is TGTGCCAGCAGCTTGGTTGACACACGCACAGATACGCAGTATTTT.

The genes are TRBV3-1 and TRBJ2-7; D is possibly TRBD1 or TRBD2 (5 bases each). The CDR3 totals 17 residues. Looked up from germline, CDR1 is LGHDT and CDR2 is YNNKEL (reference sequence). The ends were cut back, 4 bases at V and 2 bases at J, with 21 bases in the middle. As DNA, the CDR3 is TGTGCCAGCAGCCCCCTTATACCGGGACCCGCCCCCTACGAGCAGTACTTC. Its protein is CASSPLIPGPAPYEQYF.

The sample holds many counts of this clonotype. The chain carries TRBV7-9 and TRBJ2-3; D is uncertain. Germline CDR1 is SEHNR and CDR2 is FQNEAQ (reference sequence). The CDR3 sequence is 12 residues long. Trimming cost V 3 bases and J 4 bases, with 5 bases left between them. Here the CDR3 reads CASSLTADTQYF. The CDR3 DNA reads TGTGCCAGCAGCTTGACGGCAGATACGCAGTATTTT. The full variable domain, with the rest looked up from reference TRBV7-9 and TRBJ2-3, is DTGVSQNPRHKITKRGQNVTFRCDPISEHNRLYWYRQTLGQGPEFLTYFQNEAQLEKSRLLSDRFSAERPKGSFSTLEIQRTEQGDSAMYLCASSLTADTQYFGPGTRLTVL.

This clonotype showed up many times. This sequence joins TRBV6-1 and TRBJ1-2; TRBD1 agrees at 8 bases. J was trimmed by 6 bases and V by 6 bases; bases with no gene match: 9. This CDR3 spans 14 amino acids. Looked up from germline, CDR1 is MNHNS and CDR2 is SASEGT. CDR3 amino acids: CASSLTGAGDGYTF. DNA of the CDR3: TGTGCCAGCAGCCTGACAGGGGCCGGGGATGGCTACACCTTC.

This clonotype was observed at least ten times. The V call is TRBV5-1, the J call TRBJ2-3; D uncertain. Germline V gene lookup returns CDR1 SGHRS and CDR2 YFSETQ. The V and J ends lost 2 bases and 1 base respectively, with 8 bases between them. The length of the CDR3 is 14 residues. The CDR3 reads CASSFPDRTDTQYF. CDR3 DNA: TGCGCCAGCAGCTTTCCAGACCGCACAGATACGCAGTATTTT.

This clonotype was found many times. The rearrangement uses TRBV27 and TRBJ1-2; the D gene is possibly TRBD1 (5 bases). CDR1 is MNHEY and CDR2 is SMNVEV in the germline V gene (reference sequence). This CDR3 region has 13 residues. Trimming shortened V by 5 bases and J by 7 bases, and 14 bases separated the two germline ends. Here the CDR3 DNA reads TGTGCCAGCAGTCAGGGACCGTTCGGTGGCTACACCTTC. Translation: CASSQGPFGGYTF.

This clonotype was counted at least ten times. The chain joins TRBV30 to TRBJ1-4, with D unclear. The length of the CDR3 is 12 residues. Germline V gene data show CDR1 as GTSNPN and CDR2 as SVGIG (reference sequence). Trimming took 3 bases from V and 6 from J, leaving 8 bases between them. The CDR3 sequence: CAWSPRYEKLFF. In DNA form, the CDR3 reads TGTGCCTGGAGCCCTCGTTATGAAAAACTGTTTTTT.

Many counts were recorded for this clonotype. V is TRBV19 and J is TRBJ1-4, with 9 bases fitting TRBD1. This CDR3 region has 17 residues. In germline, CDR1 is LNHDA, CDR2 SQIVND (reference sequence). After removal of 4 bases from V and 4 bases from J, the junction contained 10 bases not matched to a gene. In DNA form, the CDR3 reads TGTGCCAGTAGTACCCCTCTAGACAGGGGGTTTAATGAAAAACTGTTTTTT. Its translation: CASSTPLDRGFNEKLFF.

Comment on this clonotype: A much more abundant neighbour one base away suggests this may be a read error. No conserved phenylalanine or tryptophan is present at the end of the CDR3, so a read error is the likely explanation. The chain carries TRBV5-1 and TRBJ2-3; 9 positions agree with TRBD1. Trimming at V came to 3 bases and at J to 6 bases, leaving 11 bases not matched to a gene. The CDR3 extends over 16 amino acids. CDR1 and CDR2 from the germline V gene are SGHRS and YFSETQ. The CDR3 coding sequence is TGCGCCAGCAGCTCGGGACAGGGAAAACTATGGGATACGCAGTATTTG. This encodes CASSSGQGKLWDTQYL.

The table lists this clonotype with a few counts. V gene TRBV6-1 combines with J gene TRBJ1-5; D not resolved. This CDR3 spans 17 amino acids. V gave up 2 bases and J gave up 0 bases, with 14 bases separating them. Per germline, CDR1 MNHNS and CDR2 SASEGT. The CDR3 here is CASSELARAPSNQPQHF. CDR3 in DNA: TGTGCCAGCAGTGAACTCGCACGGGCCCCTAGCAATCAGCCCCAGCATTTT.

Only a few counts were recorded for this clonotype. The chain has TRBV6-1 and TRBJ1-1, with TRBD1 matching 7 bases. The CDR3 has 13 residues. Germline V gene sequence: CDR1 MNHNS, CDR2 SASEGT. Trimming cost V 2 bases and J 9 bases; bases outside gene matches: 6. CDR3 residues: CASSELGTVKAFF. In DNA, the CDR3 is TGTGCCAGCAGTGAACTAGGGACAGTCAAAGCTTTCTTT.

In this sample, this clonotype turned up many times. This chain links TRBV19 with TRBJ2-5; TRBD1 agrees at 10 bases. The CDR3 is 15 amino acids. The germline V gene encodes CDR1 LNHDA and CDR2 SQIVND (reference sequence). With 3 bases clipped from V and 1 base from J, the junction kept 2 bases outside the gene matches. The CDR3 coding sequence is TGTGCCAGTAGTATGGGGGACAGGGGCCAAGAGACCCAGTACTTC. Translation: CASSMGDRGQETQYF.

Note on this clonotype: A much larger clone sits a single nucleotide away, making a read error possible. CDR3 coding DNA: TGCGCCAGCAGCTCATTCTACAATGAGCAGTCCTTC. Translating gives CASSSFYNEQSF. The chain employs TRBV5-1 and TRBJ2-1, with D hard to call. This CDR3 is built from 12 residues. Germline CDR1 reads SGHRS; CDR2 reads YFSETQ.

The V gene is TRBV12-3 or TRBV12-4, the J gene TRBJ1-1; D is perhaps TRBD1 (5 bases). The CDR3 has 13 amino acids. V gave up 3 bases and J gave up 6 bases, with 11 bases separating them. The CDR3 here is CASSFYRSAEAFF. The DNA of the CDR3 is TGTGCCAGCAGTTTTTACAGGTCCGCTGAAGCTTTCTTT.

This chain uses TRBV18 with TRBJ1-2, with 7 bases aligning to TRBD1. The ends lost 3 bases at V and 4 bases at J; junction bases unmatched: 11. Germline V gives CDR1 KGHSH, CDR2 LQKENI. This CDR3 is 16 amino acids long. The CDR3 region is CASSPPDRPGGYGYTF. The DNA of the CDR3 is TGTGCCAGCTCACCCCCCGATAGGCCAGGGGGCTATGGCTACACCTTC.

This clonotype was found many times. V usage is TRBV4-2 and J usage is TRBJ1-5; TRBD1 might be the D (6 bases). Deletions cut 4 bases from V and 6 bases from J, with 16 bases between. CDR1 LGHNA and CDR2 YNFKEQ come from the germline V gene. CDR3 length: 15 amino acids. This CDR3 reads CASSPTAGAAQPQHF. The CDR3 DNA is TGTGCCAGCAGCCCGACCGCGGGGGCGGCTCAGCCCCAGCATTTT.

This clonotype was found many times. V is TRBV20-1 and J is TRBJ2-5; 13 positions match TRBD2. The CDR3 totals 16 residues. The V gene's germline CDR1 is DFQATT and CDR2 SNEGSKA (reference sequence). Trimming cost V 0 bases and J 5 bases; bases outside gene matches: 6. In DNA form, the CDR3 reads TGCAGTGCTAGAGATTGGACTAGCGGGAGATCGGAGACCCAGTACTTC. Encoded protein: CSARDWTSGRSETQYF.

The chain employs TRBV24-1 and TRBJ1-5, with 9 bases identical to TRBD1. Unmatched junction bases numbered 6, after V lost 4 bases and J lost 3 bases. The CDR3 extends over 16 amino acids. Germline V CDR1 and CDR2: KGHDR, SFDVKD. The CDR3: CATSDPTGGVNQPQHF. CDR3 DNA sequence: TGTGCCACCAGTGACCCGACAGGGGGAGTCAATCAGCCCCAGCATTTT.

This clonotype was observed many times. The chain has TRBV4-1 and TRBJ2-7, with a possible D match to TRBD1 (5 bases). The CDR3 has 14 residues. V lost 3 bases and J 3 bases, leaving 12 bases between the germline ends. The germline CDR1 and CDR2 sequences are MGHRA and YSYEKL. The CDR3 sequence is CASSQGRGVYEQYF. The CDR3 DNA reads TGCGCCAGCAGCCAGGGGCGCGGTGTCTACGAGCAGTACTTC.

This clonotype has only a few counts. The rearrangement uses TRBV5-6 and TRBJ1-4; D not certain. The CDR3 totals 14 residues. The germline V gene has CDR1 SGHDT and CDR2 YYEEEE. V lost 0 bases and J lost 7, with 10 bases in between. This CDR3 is CASSLDGVGEKLFF. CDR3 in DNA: TGTGCCAGCAGCTTGGACGGGGTGGGTGAAAAACTGTTTTTT. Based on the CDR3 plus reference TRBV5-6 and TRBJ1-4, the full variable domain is DAGVTQSPTHLIKTRGQQVTLRCSPKSGHDTVSWYQQALGQGPQFIFQYYEEEERQRGNFPDRFSGHQFPNYSSELNVNALLLGDSALYLCASSLDGVGEKLFFGSGTQLSVL.

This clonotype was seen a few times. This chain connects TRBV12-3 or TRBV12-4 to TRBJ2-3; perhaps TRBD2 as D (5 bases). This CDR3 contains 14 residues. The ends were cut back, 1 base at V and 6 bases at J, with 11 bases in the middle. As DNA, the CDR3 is TGTGCCAGCAGTTTAGAAAAGGACTCCGATACGCAGTATTTT. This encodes CASSLEKDSDTQYF.

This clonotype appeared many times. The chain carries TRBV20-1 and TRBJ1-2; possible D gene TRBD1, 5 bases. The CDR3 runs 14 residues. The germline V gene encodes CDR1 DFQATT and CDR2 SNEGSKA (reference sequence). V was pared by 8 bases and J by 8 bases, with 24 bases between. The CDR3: CSTATGTQSRGYTF. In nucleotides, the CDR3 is TGCAGTACTGCTACCGGGACTCAAAGCCGGGGCTACACCTTC.

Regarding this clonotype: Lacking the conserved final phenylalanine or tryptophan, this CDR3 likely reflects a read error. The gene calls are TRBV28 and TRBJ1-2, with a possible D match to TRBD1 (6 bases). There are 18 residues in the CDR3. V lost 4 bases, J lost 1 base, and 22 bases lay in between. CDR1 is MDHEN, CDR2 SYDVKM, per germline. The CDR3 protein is CASSSGQLAARGNYGYTL. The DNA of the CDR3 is TGTGCCAGCAGTTCTGGACAGCTGGCGGCTAGGGGTAACTATGGCTACACCCTC.

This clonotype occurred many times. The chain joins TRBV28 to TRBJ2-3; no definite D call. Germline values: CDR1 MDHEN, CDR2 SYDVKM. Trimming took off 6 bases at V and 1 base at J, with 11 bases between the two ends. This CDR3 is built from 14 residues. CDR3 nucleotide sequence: TGTGCCAGCAGCCTCATCGGCCGCACAGATACGCAGTATTTT. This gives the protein CASSLIGRTDTQYF.